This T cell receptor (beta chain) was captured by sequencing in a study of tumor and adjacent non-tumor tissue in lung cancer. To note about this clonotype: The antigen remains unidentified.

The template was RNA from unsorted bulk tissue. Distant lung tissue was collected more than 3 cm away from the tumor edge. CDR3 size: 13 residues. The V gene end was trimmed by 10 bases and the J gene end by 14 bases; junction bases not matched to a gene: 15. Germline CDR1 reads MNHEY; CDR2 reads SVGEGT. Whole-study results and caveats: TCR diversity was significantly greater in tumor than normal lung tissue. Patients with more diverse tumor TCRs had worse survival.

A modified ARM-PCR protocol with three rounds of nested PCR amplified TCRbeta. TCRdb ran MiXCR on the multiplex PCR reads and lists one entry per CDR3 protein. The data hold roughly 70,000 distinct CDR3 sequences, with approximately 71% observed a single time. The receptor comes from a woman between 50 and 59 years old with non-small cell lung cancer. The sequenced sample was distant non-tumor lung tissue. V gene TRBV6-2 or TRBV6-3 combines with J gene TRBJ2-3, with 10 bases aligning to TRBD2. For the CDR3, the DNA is TGTGCCATCGGTCGGCTAGCGGGAGATTCGCCGTATTTT. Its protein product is CAIGRLAGDSPYF.